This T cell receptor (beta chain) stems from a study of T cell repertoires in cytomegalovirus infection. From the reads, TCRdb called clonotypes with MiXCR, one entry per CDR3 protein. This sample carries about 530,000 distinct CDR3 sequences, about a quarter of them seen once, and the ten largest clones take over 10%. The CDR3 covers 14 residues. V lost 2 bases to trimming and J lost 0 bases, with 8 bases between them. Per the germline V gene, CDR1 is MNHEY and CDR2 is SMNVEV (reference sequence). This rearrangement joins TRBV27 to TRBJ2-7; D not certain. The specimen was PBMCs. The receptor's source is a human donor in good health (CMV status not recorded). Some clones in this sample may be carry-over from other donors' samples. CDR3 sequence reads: CASSLHPASYEQYF. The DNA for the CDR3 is TGTGCCAGCAGTTTACACCCAGCCTCCTACGAGCAGTACTTC.